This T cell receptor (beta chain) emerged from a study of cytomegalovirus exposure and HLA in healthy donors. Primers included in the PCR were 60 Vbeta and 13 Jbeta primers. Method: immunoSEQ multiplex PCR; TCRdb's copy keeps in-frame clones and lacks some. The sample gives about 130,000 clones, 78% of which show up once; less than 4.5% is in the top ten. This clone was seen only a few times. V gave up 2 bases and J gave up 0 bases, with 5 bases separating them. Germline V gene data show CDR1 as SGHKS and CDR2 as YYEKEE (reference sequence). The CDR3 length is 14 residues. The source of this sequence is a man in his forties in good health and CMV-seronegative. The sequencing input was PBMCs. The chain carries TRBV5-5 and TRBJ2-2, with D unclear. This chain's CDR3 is CASSFVANTGELFF. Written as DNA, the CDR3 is TGTGCCAGCAGCTTTGTCGCGAACACCGGGGAGCTGTTTTTT.